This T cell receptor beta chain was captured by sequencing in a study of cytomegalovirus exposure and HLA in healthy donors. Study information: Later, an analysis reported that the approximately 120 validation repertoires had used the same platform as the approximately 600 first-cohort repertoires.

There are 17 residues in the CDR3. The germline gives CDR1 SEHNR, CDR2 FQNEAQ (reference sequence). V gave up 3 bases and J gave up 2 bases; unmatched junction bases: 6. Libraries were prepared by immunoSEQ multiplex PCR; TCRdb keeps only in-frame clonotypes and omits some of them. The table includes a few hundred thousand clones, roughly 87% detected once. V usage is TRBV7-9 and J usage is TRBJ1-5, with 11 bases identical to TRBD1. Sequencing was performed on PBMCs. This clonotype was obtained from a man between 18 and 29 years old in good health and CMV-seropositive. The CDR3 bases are TGTGCCAGCAGCTTGGGGACAGGGGGGATCGGCAATCAGCCCCAGCATTTT. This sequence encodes CASSLGTGGIGNQPQHF.